The entry that follows covers one T cell receptor (beta chain) sequence. Its antigen target is currently unknown. Nothing much larger sits one base from this clone, and base qualities are not available. Participants in the prospective study were aged about 18 to 95 years, lived in about two dozen United States geographic areas, and enrolled through a virtual design. In the prospective study, participants were assigned to cohorts based on the clinical history participants reported in a screening survey and a study questionnaire. Recovered participants in ImmuneRACE Cohort 3 were defined by two consecutive negative NP/OP PCR tests, clearance by a healthcare professional, or resolution of symptoms. In the prospective study, mobile phlebotomists collected whole blood, serum and a nasopharyngeal or oropharyngeal swab from each participant. Over a roughly two-month period, participants in the prospective study had the option of providing additional blood draws and questionnaires. Before DNA extraction, blood samples from the prospective study were shipped at room temperature or frozen.

This sample is drawn from a study of blood T cell repertoires in COVID-19 (dated by TCRdb to 2019 to 2021). Study-wide context: Samples covering the acute and convalescent phases of COVID-19 were provided by collaborators in the United States, Italy and Spain. Nearly every sample came with metadata listing a de-identified subject ID, COVID-19 status, age in years and sex. Deeply sampled blood TCRbeta repertoires from subjects exposed to, actively infected with, or recovered from COVID-19 were included in the dataset. The repertoires were released in a freely available public database intended as a resource for research on the immune response to SARS-CoV-2. Where available, HLA class I and class II types were taken from metadata supplied by the sample provider and were not determined by assay-based typing. Samples were obtained from the ongoing ImmuneRACE study (first 160 participants) and from over a thousand subjects provided by 6 global collaborators. The material from the prospective study consisted of cDNA or gDNA derived from T cells, B-cell-depleted T cells, or PBMCs. Study-level results and caveats: The quantity of clinical and demographic metadata differed by source and by participant and was supplied without curation.

TCRbeta CDR3 regions were amplified from genomic DNA by means of the immunoSEQ Assay, a bias-controlled multiplex PCR. Concerning the study's data processing: Within the assay, amplification of reference gene primers was used to estimate how many nucleated cells each sample contained. Sequence reads were collapsed and filtered to measure the absolute abundance of every unique TCRbeta CDR3 rearrangement. For each sample, productive Simpson clonality was calculated as the square root of Simpson's diversity index across productive rearrangements. TCRdb limited this immuneACCESS table to in-frame rearrangements with V and J called. A share of clones is missing; checked studies link under half to unresolved V genes, and the rest is unexplained. That table is the source of V, J and clone size, and D and trimming were worked out from the DNA. This sample gives approximately 230,000 clones in total; 75% to 95% of them show up just once. Of the sample, approximately 2% is held by the ten largest clones.

Inclusive of the bounding cysteine and phenylalanine, the CDR3 is 15 residues long. The retained sequence is limited to the CDR3, 45 bases, with the frame set at the first base. Per the germline V gene, SNHLY is the CDR1 and FYNNEI is the CDR2. V drops 0 bases and J drops 2 bases, leaving 11 bases in between. The receptor was derived from a woman under 30 who had recovered from COVID-19. The material sequenced was PBMCs or T cells enriched from blood (not recorded which). Rearrangement joined TRBV2 to TRBJ2-7, with the D gene uncertain. The CDR3 is CASSEASPPAYEQYF. The nucleotides read TGTGCCAGCAGTGAAGCATCGCCGCCAGCCTACGAGCAGTACTTC.